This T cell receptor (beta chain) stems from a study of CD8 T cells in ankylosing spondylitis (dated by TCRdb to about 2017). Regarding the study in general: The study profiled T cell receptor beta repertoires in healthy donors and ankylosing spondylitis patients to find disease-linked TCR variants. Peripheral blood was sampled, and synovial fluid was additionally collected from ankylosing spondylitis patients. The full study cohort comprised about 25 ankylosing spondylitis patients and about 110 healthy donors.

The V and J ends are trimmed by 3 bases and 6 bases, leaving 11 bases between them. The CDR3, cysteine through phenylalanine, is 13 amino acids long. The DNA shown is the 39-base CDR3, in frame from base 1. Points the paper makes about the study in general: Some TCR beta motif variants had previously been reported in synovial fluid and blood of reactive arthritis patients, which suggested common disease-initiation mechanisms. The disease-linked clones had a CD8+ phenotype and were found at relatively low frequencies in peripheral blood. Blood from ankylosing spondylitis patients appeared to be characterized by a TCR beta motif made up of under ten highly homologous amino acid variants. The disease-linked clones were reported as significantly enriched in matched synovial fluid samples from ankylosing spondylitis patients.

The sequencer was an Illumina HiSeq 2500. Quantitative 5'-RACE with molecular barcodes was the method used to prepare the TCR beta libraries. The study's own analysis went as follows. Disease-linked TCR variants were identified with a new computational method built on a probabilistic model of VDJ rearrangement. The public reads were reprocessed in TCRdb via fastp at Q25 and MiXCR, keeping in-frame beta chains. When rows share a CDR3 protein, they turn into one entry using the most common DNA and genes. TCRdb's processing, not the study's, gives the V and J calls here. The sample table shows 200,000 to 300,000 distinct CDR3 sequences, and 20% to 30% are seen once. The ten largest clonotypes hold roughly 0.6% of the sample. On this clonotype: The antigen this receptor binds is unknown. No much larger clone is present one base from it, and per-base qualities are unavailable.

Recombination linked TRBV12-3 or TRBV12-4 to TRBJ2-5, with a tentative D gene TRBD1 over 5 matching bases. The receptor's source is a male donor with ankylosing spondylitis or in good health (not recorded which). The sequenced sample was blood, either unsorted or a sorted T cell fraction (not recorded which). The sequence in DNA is TGTGCCAGCAGTTTCCCAGGGCGAAAGACCCAGTACTTC. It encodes CASSFPGRKTQYF.